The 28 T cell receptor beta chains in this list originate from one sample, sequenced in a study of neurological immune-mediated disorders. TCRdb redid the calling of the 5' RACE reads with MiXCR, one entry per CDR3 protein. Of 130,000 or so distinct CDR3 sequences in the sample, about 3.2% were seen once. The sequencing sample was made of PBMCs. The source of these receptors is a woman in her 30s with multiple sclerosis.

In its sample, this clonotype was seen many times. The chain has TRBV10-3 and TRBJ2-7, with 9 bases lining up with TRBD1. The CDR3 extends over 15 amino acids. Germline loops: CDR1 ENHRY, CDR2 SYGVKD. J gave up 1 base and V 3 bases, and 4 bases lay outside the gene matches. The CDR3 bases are TGTGCCATCAGTGAATTTGGACAGGGGTCCTACGAGCAGTACTTC. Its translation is CAISEFGQGSYEQYF.

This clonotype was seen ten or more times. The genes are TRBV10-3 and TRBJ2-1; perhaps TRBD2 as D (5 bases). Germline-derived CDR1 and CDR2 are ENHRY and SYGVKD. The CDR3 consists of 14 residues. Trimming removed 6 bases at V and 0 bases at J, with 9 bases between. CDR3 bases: TGTGCCATCAGAGGACTCGACTCCTACAATGAGCAGTTCTTC. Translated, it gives CAIRGLDSYNEQFF.

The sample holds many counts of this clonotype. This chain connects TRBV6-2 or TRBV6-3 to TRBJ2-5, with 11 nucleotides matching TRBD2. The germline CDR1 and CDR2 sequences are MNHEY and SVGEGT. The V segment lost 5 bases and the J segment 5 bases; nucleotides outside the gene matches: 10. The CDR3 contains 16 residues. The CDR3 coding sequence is TGTGCCAGCAGTACCTCCACTAGCGGGAGAGGCGAGACCCAGTACTTC. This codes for CASSTSTSGRGETQYF.

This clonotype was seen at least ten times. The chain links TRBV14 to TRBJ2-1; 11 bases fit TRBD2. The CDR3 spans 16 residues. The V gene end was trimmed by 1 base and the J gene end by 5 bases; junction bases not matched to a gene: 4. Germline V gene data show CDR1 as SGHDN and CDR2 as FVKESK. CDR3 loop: CASSQGQLAGDNEQFF. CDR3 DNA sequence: TGTGCCAGCAGCCAAGGCCAACTAGCGGGGGACAATGAGCAGTTCTTC.

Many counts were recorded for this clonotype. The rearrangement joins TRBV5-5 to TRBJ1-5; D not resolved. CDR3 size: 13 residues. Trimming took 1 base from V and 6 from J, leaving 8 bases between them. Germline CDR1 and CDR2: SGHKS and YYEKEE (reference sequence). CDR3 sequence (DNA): TGTGCCAGCAGCTTGAGGTTGGGTCAGCCCCAGCATTTT. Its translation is CASSLRLGQPQHF. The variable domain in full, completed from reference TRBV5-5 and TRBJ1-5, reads DAGVTQSPTHLIKTRGQQVTLRCSPISGHKSVSWYQQVLGQGPQFIFQYYEKEERGRGNFPDRFSARQFPNYSSELNVNALLLGDSALYLCASSLRLGQPQHFGDGTRLSIL.

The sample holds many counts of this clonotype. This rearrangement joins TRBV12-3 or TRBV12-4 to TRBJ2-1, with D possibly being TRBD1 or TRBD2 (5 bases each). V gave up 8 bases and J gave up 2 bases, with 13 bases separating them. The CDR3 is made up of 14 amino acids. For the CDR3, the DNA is TGTGCCAGCGCCGGGGACCAACCCTACAATGAGCAGTTCTTC. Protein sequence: CASAGDQPYNEQFF.

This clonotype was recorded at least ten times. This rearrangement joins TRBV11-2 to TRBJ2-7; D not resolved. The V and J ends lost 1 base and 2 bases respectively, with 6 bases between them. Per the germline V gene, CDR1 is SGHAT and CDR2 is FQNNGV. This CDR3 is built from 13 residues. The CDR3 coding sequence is TGTGCCAGCAGCTTAGTGACACCCTACGAGCAGTACTTC. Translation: CASSLVTPYEQYF. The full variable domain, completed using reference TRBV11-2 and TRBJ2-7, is EAGVAQSPRYKIIEKRQSVAFWCNPISGHATLYWYQQILGQGPKLLIQFQNNGVVDDSQLPKDRFSAERLKGVDSTLKIQPAKLEDSAVYLCASSLVTPYEQYFGPGTRLTVT.

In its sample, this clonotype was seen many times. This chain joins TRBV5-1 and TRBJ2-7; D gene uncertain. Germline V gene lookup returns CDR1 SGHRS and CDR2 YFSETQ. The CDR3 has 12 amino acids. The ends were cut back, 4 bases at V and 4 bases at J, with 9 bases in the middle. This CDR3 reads CASSDPAYEQYF. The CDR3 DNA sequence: TGCGCCAGCAGCGACCCGGCGTACGAGCAGTACTTC.

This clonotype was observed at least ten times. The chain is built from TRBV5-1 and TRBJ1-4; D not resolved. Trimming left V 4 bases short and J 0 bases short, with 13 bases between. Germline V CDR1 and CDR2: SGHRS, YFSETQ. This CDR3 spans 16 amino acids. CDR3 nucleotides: TGCGCCAGCAGCCCCGGACGGATTGCAACTAATGAAAAACTGTTTTTT. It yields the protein CASSPGRIATNEKLFF. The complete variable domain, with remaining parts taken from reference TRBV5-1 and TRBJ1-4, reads KAGVTQTPRYLIKTRGQQVTLSCSPISGHRSVSWYQQTPGQGLQFLFEYFSETQRNKGNFPGRFSGRQFSNSRSEMNVSTLELGDSALYLCASSPGRIATNEKLFFGSGTQLSVL.

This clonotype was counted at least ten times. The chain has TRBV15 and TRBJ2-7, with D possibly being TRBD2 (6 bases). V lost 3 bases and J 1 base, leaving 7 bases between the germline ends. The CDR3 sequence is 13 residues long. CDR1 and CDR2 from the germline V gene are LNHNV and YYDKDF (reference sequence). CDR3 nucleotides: TGTGCCACCAGCAGGGGGACTTCCTACGAGCAGTACTTC. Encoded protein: CATSRGTSYEQYF. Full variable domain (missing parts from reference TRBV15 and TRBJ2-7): DAMVIQNPRYQVTQFGKPVTLSCSQTLNHNVMYWYQQKSSQAPKLLFHYYDKDFNNEADTPDNFQSRRPNTSFCFLDIRSPGLGDTAMYLCATSRGTSYEQYFGPGTRLTVT.

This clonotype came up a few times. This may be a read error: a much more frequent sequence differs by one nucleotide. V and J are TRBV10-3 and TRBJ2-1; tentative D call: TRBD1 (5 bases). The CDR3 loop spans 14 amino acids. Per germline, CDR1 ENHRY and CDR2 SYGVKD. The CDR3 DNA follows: TGTGCCACCCTAACAGGAGACTCCTACAATGCGCAGTTCTTC. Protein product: CATLTGDSYNAQFF.

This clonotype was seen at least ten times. CDR3 amino acids: CASGGKGRGYGYTF. The CDR3, as DNA: TGTGCCAGCGGGGGGAAGGGAAGAGGATATGGCTACACCTTC. The chain uses TRBV28 and TRBJ1-2; D might be TRBD1 (5 bases). CDR3 length: 14 amino acids. Germline V lookup: CDR1 MDHEN, CDR2 SYDVKM. The ends were cut back, 8 bases at V and 5 bases at J, with 18 bases in the middle.

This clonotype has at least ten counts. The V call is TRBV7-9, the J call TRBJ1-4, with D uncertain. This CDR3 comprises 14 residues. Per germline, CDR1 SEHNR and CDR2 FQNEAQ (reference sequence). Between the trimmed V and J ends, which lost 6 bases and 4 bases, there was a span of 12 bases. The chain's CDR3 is CASRGSGDNEKLFF. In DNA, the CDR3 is TGTGCCAGCAGAGGGAGCGGGGATAATGAAAAACTGTTTTTT.

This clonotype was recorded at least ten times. This CDR3 is CASSFASGKYNEQFF. In nucleotides, the CDR3 is TGTGCCAGCAGCTTCGCTAGCGGGAAGTACAATGAGCAGTTCTTC. The chain employs TRBV28 and TRBJ2-1; 9 positions match TRBD2. The CDR3 runs 15 residues. V was pared by 6 bases and J by 4 bases, with 7 bases of the junction left unmatched. Germline assignment: CDR1 MDHEN and CDR2 SYDVKM. The complete variable domain, with remaining parts taken from reference TRBV28 and TRBJ2-1, reads DVKVTQSSRYLVKRTGEKVFLECVQDMDHENMFWYRQDPGLGLRLIYFSYDVKMKEKGDIPEGYSVSREKKERFSLILESASTNQTSMYLCASSFASGKYNEQFFGPGTRLTVL.

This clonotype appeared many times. CDR3 sequence (DNA): TGCGCCAGCAGCCAAGACGGGACTACCAGATTGCAGTATTTT. This codes for CASSQDGTTRLQYF. J is TRBJ2-3 and V is TRBV4-3, with TRBD2 identical over 7 bases. The CDR3 has 14 residues. The germline gives CDR1 LGHNA, CDR2 YSLEER. The V segment lost 0 bases and the J segment 11 bases; nucleotides outside the gene matches: 8.

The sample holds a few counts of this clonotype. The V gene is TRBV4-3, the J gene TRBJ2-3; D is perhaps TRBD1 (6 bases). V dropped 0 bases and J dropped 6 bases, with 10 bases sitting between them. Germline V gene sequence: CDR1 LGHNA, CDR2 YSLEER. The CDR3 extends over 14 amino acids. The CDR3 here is CASSQDLRGDTQYF. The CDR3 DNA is TGCGCCAGCAGCCAAGATTTAAGGGGGGATACGCAGTATTTT.

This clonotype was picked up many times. The DNA for the CDR3 is TGCAGTGCTAGCAGCCCCTTGGGAGGGGATATTTGGGCTAACTATGGCTACACCTTC. The encoded protein is CSASSPLGGDIWANYGYTF. This chain joins TRBV20-1 and TRBJ1-2; D perhaps matches TRBD1 (5 bases). V was shortened by 3 bases and J by 0 bases, with 26 bases between the two germline ends. CDR1 is DFQATT, CDR2 SNEGSKA, per germline (reference sequence). The CDR3 runs to 19 residues.

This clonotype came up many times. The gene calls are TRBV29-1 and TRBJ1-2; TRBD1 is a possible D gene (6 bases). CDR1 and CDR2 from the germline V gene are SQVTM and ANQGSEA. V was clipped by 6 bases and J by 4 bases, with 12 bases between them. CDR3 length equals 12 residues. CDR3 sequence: CSVPRGSYGYTF. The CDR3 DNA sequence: TGCAGCGTACCCAGGGGTTCCTATGGCTACACCTTC.

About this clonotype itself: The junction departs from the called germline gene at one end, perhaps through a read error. The CDR3 nucleotides read TGCGCCAGCAGTTGGACAGGGCATGGGTCTGGGGCCAAAGTCCTGACTTTC. Translating gives CASSWTGHGSGAKVLTF. The chain links TRBV10-2 to TRBJ2-6, with 8 bases fitting TRBD1. The CDR3 spans 17 residues. CDR1 WSHSY and CDR2 SAAADI come from the germline V gene.

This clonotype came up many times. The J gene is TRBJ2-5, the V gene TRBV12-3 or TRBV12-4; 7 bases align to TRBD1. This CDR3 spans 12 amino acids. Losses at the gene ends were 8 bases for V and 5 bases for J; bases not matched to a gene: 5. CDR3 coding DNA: TGTGCCAGCGGGACAGCCTGGGAGACCCAGTACTTC. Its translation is CASGTAWETQYF.

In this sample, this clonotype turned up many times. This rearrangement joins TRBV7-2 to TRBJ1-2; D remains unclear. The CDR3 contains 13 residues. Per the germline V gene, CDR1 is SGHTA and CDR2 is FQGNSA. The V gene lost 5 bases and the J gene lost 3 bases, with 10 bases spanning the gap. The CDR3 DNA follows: TGTGCCAGCAGCCCCACCGTTGACTATGGCTACACCTTC. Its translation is CASSPTVDYGYTF.

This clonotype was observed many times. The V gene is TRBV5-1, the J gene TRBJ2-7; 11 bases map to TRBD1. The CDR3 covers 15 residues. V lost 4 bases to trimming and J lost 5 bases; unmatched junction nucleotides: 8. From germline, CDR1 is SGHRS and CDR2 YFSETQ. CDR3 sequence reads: CASSQRTGGFDEQYF. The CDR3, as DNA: TGCGCCAGCAGCCAAAGGACAGGGGGCTTTGACGAGCAGTACTTC.

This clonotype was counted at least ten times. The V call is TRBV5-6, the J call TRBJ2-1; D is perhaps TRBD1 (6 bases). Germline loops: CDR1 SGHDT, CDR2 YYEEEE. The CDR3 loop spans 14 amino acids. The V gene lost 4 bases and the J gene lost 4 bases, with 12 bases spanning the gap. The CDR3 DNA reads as TGTGCCAGCAGCGCCGGGACACTTTACAATGAGCAGTTCTTC. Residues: CASSAGTLYNEQFF. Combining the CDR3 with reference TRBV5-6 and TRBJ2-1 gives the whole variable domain DAGVTQSPTHLIKTRGQQVTLRCSPKSGHDTVSWYQQALGQGPQFIFQYYEEEERQRGNFPDRFSGHQFPNYSSELNVNALLLGDSALYLCASSAGTLYNEQFFGPGTRLTVL.

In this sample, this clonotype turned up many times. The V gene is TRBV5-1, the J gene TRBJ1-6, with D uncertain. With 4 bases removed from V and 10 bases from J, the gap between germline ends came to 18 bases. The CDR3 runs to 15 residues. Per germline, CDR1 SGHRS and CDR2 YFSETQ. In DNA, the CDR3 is TGCGCCAGCAGCCGCGACTCCGGGATGGGGTCACCCCTCCACTTT. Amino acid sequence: CASSRDSGMGSPLHF.

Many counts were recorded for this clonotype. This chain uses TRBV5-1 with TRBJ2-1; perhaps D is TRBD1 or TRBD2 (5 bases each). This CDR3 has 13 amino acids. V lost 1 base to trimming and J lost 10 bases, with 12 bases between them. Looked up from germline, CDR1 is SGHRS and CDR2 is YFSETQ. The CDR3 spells CASSLNGGGEQFF. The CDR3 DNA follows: TGCGCCAGCAGCTTGAATGGGGGTGGGGAGCAGTTCTTC.

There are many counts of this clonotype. CDR3 nucleotides: TGCAGTGCTAGACGGACAGGGACCTACGAGCAGTACTTC. This sequence encodes CSARRTGTYEQYF. The V and J genes are TRBV20-1 and TRBJ2-7, with 8 bases fitting TRBD1. There are 13 residues in the CDR3. Trimming removed 2 bases from V and 2 bases from J; junction bases left unmatched: 2. CDR1 is DFQATT and CDR2 is SNEGSKA in the germline V gene (reference sequence).

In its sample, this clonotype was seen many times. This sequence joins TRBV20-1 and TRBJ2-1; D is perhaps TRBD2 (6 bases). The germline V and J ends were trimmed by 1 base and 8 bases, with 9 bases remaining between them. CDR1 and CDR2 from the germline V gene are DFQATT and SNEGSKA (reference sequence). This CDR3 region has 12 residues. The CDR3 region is CSARAGEHEQFF. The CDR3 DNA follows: TGCAGTGCTAGAGCGGGGGAACATGAGCAGTTCTTC.

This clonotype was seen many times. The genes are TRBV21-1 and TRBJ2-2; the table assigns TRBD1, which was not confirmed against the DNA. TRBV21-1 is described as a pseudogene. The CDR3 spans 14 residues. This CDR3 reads CASIKPRGTGELFF. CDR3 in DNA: TGTGCCAGCATCAAACCAAGGGGCACCGGGGAGCTGTTTTTT.